This is a list of T cell receptor beta chains from one sample in a study of PD-1 blockade in mismatch repair-deficient tumors. Sequencing used immunoSEQ multiplex PCR; TCRdb keeps in-frame clones, though not all of them. The sample records some 100,000 clones, 82% being singletons. The input for sequencing was peripheral blood, taken approximately 36 weeks after starting pembrolizumab. The receptor set was obtained from an adult with mismatch repair-deficient cancer. CDR3s include the opening cysteine and the closing phenylalanine or tryptophan. Only part of the rows carry a size: once, few, many, or a class if the clone is expanded.

J | size | V | CDR3
TRBJ2-5 | once | TRBV7-2 | CASSLAWGPNQETQYF
TRBJ2-1 | . | TRBV5-1 | CASSLEGSPRYNEQFF
TRBJ2-4 | . | TRBV19 | CASSIAPGLAREDKNIQYF
TRBJ2-1 | . | TRBV7-3 | CASSPGGYNEQFF
TRBJ1-1 | . | TRBV5-4 | CASSSGAMNTEAFF
TRBJ1-3 | . | TRBV2 | CASRIRTGGKNTIYF
TRBJ2-5 | . | TRBV27 | CASSLREWGAQYF
TRBJ1-2 | few | TRBV6-1 | CASSPMRVQGYTF
TRBJ2-2 | . | TRBV12-1 | CASSPNTGELFF
TRBJ1-4 | . | TRBV19 | CASNSRGGAATNEKLFF
TRBJ2-1 | . | TRBV19 | CASSIDLSGRAIYNEQFF
TRBJ2-3 | few | TRBV18 | CASSPEPSTTDTQYF
TRBJ2-3 | . | TRBV10-3 | CAIGQGASTDTQYF
TRBJ1-5 | . | TRBV2 | CASSGGQGNQPQHF
TRBJ2-7 | few | TRBV5-1 | CASSLAEDPPYEQYF
TRBJ1-1 | . | TRBV5-6 | CASSPLTVTNTEAFF